The sequence of this TCR beta chain was determined in a study of blood T cell repertoires in COVID-19. Study summary: COVID-19 samples, acute and convalescent, were from the United States, Italy and Spain.

Authors' processing steps: From reference gene primer amplification, estimates of nucleated cell counts were derived. Produced via immunoSEQ multiplex PCR; TCRdb's table is partial and in-frame only. V and J calls and clone size are given by that table; D and trimming were obtained from the DNA. Altogether under 400,000 clones are present, more than 70% being singletons, with the ten largest covering under 1.2%. Shortly before study entry, within 2 weeks, exposed participants had met a COVID-19 case. V lost 5 bases and J lost 10; bases outside the gene matches: 3. Germline V gene lookup returns CDR1 SGHTA and CDR2 FQGNSA. This CDR3 contains 13 residues.

Material: PBMCs or T cells enriched from blood (not recorded which). The receptor's source is a woman aged 25 to 39 who had been exposed to COVID-19. V gene TRBV7-2 combines with J gene TRBJ2-1; 12 bases align to TRBD2. The CDR3 loop is CASSELAGGEQFF. In nucleotides, the CDR3 is TGTGCCAGCAGCGAACTAGCGGGGGGAGAGCAGTTCTTC.